Reported below is one TCR beta chain. The germline V and J ends were trimmed by 3 bases and 5 bases, with 23 bases remaining between them. CDR1 and CDR2 from the germline V gene are SGDLS and YYNGEE. The CDR3 consists of 17 residues. The data originate from a study of blood T cell repertoires in COVID-19. Across the study: Sources were T cells, B-cell-depleted T cells, or PBMCs; the material itself was cDNA or gDNA.

Using immunoSEQ multiplex PCR, the repertoire was profiled, and TCRdb retains in-frame clones only, with some absent. Among fewer than 200,000 clones listed, roughly 84% were seen once. The specimen sequenced was peripheral blood. This rearrangement joins TRBV9 to TRBJ1-1, with a possible D match to TRBD1 (6 bases). This sequence originates from a man in his sixties who had recovered from COVID-19. Here the CDR3 reads CASSDIPLGGRGTEAFF. CDR3 nucleotide sequence: TGTGCCAGCAGCGACATCCCCTTAGGGGGGCGGGGGACTGAAGCTTTCTTT.